A selection of T cell receptor beta chains follows, all from one sample in a study of blood T cell repertoires in COVID-19. The repertoire was sequenced with immunoSEQ multiplex PCR; TCRdb's copy has only in-frame clones and lacks some. The profile shows some 300,000 clones, more than 70% of them singletons. Sequencing input: peripheral blood. The origin of the receptors is a woman aged 25 to 45 who had recovered from COVID-19. Each CDR3 is given with its conserved first and last residue. D genes are given only for firm matches.

J gene: TRBJ2-7
V gene: TRBV6-5
D gene: -
CDR3 protein: CASSQGYQDEQYF
CDR3 DNA: TGTGCCAGCAGTCAGGGGTATCAGGACGAGCAGTACTTC

J gene: TRBJ2-5
V gene: TRBV30
D gene: TRBD2
CDR3 protein: CAWSPWQRGNQETQYF
CDR3 DNA: TGTGCCTGGAGTCCTTGGCAGCGGGGGAACCAAGAGACCCAGTACTTC

J gene: TRBJ2-3
V gene: TRBV19
D gene: -
CDR3 protein: CASSNVWSVRTDTQYF
CDR3 DNA: TGTGCCAGTAGTAATGTGTGGAGCGTAAGGACAGATACGCAGTATTTT

J gene: TRBJ2-7
V gene: TRBV19
D gene: TRBD1
CDR3 protein: CASRRDSLTHEQYF
CDR3 DNA: TGTGCCAGTAGGAGGGACAGTCTTACCCACGAGCAGTACTTC

J gene: TRBJ2-7
V gene: TRBV6-5
D gene: -
CDR3 protein: CASKDWVQGFAEQYF
CDR3 DNA: TGTGCCAGCAAAGATTGGGTTCAGGGCTTCGCCGAGCAGTACTTC

J gene: TRBJ1-3
V gene: TRBV19
D gene: -
CDR3 protein: CASTRGQGNTIYF
CDR3 DNA: TGTGCCAGTACCCGAGGGCAGGGAAACACCATATATTTT

J gene: TRBJ2-3
V gene: TRBV28
D gene: TRBD1
CDR3 protein: CASDGQDTDTQYF
CDR3 DNA: TGTGCCAGCGATGGACAGGATACAGATACGCAGTATTTT

J gene: TRBJ2-7
V gene: TRBV5-1
D gene: TRBD2
CDR3 protein: CASSAYLLAGGYYEQYF
CDR3 DNA: TGCGCCAGCAGCGCTTACCTACTAGCGGGGGGGTACTACGAGCAGTACTTC

J gene: TRBJ2-4
V gene: TRBV19
D gene: TRBD1
CDR3 protein: CASSIAPGQGMNIQYF
CDR3 DNA: TGTGCCAGTAGTATAGCTCCGGGACAGGGGATGAACATTCAGTACTTC

J gene: TRBJ2-7
V gene: TRBV5-1
D gene: TRBD1
CDR3 protein: CASSLVTGVSYEQYF
CDR3 DNA: TGCGCCAGCAGCTTGGTCACAGGGGTGTCCTACGAGCAGTACTTC

J gene: TRBJ1-1
V gene: TRBV6-4
D gene: -
CDR3 protein: CASSDSRGSTEAFF
CDR3 DNA: TGTGCCAGCAGTGACTCTCGGGGGTCGACTGAAGCTTTCTTT

J gene: TRBJ2-5
V gene: TRBV7-3
D gene: -
CDR3 protein: CASSLLGEETQYF
CDR3 DNA: TGTGCCAGCAGCTTATTAGGAGAAGAGACCCAGTACTTC

J gene: TRBJ1-2
V gene: TRBV7-8
D gene: TRBD1
CDR3 protein: CASSLLQGAGYTF
CDR3 DNA: TGTGCCAGCAGCTTACTACAGGGGGCTGGCTACACCTTC

J gene: TRBJ1-2
V gene: TRBV7-2
D gene: -
CDR3 protein: CAVSGAYGYTF
CDR3 DNA: TGTGCCGTCTCTGGGGCATATGGCTACACCTTC

J gene: TRBJ1-2
V gene: TRBV27
D gene: -
CDR3 protein: CASSPGGSGYTF
CDR3 DNA: TGTGCCAGCAGTCCCGGGGGGAGTGGCTACACCTTC

J gene: TRBJ2-7
V gene: TRBV6-1
D gene: TRBD2
CDR3 protein: CASSEALQGTSLSYEQYF
CDR3 DNA: TGTGCCAGCAGTGAAGCGCTTCAGGGGACTAGTCTGTCCTACGAGCAGTACTTC